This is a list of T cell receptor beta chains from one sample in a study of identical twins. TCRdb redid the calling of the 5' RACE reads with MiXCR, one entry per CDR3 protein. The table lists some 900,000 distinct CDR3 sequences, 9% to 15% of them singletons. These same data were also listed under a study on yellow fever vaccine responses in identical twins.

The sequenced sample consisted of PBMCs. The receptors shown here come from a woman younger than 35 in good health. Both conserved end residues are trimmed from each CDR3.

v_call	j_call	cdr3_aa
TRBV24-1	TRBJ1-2	ATSAGVGGYT
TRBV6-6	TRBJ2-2	ASLGYGELF
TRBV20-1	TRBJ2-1	SARISGGPYNEQF
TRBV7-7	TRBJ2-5	ASSPRNRGFVETQY
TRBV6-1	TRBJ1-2	ASSSYRQGYGYT
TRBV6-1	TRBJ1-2	ASRDRANYGYT
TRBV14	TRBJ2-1	ASSQYGKSYNEQF
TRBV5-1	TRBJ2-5	ASSLAQTVGEETQY
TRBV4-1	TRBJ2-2	ASSQPGRANTGELF
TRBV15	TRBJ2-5	ATSRVTQGLETQY
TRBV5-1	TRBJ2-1	ASSLLVLGPYNEQF
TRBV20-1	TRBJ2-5	SAAAGLIQETQY
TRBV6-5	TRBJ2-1	ASISSGLYNEQF
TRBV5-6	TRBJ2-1	ASSSPTGTRVYNEQF
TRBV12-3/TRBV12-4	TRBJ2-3	ASRKGGRTDTQY
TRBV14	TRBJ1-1	ASSQVGQAAEAF
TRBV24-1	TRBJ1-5	ATSDGQLSNQPQH
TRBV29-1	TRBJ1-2	SVGPPSIYGYT
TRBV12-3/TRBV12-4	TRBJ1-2	ASSHGQQYGYT
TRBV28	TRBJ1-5	ASRTPSGGLGQPQH
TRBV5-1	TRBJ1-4	ASSYPSSGQNEKLF
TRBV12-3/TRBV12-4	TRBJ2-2	ASSLWGQTGELF
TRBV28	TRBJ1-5	ASSTGADNQPQH
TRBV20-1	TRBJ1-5	SAIVGAQINQPQH
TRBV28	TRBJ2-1	ASSLLAQSYNEQF
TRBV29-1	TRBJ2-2	SVVGLFSYGELF
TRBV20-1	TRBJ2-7	SAASGTASYEQY
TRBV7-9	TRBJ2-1	ASSSFTRGQSKDEQF
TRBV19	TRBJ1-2	ASISTVTNYGYT
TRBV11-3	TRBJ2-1	ASSTAGLAYNEQF
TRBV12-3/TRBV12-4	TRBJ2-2	ASSRHSGELF
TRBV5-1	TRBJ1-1	ASSPGGGYTEAF
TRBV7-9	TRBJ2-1	ASSFGGGSYNEQF
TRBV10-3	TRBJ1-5	AISESGTFNQPQH
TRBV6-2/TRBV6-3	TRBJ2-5	ASHPGGQETQY
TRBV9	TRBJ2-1	ASSIRDRGNEQF
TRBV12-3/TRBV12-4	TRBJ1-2	ASSGGGTAPVGGGYT
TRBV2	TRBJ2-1	ASRRTGTSGGREQF
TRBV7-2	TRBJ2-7	ASSLVPGIRREQY
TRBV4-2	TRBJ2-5	ASSQRTSGDQETQY
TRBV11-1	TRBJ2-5	ASSLTSGRASRQETQY
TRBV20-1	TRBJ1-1	SARDARGNTEAF
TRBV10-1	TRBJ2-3	ASSETPLAGGTTDTQY
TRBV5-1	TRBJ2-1	ASSLATAFGEQF
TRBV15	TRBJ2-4	ATSRELLAGGGLAKNIQY
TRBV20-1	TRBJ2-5	SARPSGPETQY
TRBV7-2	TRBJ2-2	ACQGPRTGELF
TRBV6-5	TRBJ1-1	ASSNSGTKNTEAF
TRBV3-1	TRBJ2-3	ASSQDGGPFTDTQY
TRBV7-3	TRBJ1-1	ASSLGRDPGQAF
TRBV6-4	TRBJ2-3	ASSADSGGPTDTQY
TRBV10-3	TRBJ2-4	AISPRGPGEDIQY
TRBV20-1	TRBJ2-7	SARQTGDPTYEQY